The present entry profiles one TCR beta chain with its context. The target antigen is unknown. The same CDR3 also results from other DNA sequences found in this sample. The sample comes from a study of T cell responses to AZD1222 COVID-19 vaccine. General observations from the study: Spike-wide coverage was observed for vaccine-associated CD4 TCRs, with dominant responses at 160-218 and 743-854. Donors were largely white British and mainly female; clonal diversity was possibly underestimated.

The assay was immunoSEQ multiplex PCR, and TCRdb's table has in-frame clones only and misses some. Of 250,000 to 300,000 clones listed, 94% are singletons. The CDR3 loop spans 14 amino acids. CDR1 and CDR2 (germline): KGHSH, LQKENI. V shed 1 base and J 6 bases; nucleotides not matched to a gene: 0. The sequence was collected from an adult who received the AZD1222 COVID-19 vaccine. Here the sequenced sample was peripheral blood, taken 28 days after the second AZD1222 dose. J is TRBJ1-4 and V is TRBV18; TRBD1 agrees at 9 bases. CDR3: CASSPRTGDEKLFF. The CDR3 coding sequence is TGTGCCAGCTCACCACGGACAGGGGATGAAAAACTGTTTTTT.